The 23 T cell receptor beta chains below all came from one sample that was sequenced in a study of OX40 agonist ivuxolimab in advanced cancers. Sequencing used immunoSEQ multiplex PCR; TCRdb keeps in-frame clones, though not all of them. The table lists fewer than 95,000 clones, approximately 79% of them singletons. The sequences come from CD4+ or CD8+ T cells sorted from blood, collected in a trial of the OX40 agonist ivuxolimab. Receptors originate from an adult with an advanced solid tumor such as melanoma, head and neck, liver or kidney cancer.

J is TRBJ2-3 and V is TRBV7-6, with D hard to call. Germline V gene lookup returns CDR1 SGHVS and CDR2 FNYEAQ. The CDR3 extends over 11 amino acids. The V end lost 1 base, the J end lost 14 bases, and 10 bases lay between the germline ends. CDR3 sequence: CASSLGALAYF. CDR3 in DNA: TGTGCCAGCAGCTTAGGGGCTTTGGCGTATTTT. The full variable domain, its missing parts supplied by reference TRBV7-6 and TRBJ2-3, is GAGVSQSPRYKVTKRGQDVALRCDPISGHVSLYWYRQALGQGPEFLTYFNYEAQQDKSGLPNDRFSAERPEGSISTLTIQRTEQRDSAMYRCASSLGALAYFGPGTRLTVL.

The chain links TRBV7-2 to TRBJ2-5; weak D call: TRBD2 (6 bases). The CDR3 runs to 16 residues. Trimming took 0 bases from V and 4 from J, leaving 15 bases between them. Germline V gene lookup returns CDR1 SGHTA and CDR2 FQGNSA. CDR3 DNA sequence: TGTGCCAGCAGCTTAGCGGGGGGACGGGTTGGAGAGACCCAGTACTTC. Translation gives CASSLAGGRVGETQYF.

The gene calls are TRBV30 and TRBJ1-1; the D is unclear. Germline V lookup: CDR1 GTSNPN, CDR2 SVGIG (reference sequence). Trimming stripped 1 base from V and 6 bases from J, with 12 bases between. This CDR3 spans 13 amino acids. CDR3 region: CAWSDRLLAEAFF. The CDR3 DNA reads TGTGCCTGGAGTGATCGATTATTGGCTGAAGCTTTCTTT.

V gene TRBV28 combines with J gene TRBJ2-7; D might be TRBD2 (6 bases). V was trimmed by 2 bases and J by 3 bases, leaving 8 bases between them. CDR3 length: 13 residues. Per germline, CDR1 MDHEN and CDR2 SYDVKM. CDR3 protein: CASSLAGSYEQYF. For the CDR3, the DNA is TGTGCCAGCAGTTTAGCGGGGAGCTACGAGCAGTACTTC.

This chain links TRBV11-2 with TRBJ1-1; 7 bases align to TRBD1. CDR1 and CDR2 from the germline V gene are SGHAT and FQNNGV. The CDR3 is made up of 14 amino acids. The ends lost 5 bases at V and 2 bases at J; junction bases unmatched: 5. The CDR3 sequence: CASSLGQANTEAFF. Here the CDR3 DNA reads TGTGCCAGCAGCCTCGGACAGGCCAACACTGAAGCTTTCTTT.

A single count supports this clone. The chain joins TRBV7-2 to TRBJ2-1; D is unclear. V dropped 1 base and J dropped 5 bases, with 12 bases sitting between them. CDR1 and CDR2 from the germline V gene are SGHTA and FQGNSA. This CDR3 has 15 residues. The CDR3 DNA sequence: TGTGCCAGCAGCTTAGTCAGCAGCAGGAACAATGAGCAGTTCTTC. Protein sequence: CASSLVSSRNNEQFF. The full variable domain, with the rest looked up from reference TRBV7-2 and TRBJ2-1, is GAGVSQSPSNKVTEKGKDVELRCDPISGHTALYWYRQSLGQGLEFLIYFQGNSAPDKSGLPSDRFSAERTGGSVSTLTIQRTQQEDSAVYLCASSLVSSRNNEQFFGPGTRLTVL.

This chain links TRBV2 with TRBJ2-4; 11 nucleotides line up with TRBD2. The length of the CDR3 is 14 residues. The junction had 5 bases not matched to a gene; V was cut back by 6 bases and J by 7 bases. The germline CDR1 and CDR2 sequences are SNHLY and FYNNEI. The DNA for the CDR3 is TGTGCCAGCAGCGAACTAGCGGGGGTGAACATTCAGTACTTC. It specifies CASSELAGVNIQYF.

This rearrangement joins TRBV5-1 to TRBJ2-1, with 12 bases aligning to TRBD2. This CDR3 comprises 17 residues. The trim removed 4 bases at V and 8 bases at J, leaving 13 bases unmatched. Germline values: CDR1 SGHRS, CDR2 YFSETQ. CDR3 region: CASSTQGLAGGGDEQFF. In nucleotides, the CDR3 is TGCGCCAGCAGCACCCAGGGACTAGCGGGCGGGGGCGATGAGCAGTTCTTC.

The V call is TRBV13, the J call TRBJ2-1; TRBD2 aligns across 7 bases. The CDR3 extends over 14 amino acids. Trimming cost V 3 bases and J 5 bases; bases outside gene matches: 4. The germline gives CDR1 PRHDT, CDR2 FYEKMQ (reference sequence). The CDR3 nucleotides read TGTGCCAGCAGCTTGCAGCGGGGTGACAATGAGCAGTTCTTC. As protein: CASSLQRGDNEQFF.

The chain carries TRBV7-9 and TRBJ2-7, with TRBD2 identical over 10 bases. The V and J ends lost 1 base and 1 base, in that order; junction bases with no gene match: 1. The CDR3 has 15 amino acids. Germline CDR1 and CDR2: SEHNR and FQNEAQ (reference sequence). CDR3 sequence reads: CASSLGAGGSYEQYF. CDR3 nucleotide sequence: TGTGCCAGCAGCTTAGGAGCGGGAGGGTCCTACGAGCAGTACTTC.

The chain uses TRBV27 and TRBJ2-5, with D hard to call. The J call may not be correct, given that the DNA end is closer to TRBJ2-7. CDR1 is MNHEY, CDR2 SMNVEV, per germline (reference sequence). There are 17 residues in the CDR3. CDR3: CASSLQSNAGQPYEQYF. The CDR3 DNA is TGTGCCAGCAGTTTGCAGTCGAATGCCGGGCAACCCTACGAGCAGTACTTC.

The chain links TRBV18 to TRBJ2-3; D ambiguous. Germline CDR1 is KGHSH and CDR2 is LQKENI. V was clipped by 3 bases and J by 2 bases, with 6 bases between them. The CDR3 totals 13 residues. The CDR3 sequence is CASSPQNTDTQYF. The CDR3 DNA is TGTGCCAGCTCACCCCAGAACACAGATACGCAGTATTTT.

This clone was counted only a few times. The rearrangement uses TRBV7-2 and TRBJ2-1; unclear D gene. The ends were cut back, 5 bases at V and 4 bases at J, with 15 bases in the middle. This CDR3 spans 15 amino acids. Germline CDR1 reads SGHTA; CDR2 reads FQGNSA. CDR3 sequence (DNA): TGTGCCAGCAGCGGTACAGCAGCACAATACAATGAGCAGTTCTTC. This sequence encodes CASSGTAAQYNEQFF.

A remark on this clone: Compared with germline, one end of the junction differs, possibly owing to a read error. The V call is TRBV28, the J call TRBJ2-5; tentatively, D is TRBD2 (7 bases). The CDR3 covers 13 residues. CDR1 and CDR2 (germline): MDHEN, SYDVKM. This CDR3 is CASSPAGQVTQYF. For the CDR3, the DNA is TGTGCCAGCAGCCCAGCGGGACAAGTGACCCAGTACTTC.

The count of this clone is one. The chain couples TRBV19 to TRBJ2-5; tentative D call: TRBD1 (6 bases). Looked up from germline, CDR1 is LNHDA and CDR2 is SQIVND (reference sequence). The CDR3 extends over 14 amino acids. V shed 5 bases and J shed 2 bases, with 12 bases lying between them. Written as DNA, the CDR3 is TGTGCCAGTAGTTCGAGACAGGTACAAGAGACCCAGTACTTC. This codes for CASSSRQVQETQYF.

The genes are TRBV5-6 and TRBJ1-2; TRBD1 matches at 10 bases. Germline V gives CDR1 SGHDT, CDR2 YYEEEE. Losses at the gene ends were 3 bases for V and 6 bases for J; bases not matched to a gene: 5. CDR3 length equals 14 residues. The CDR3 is CASSSMGQGNGYTF. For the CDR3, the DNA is TGTGCCAGCAGCTCCATGGGACAGGGGAATGGCTACACCTTC.

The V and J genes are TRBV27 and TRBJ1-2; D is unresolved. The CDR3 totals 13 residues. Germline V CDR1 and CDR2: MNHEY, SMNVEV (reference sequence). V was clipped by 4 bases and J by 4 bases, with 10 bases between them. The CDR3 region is CASSSGGIYGYTF. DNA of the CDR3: TGTGCCAGCAGTTCGGGAGGGATCTATGGCTACACCTTC.

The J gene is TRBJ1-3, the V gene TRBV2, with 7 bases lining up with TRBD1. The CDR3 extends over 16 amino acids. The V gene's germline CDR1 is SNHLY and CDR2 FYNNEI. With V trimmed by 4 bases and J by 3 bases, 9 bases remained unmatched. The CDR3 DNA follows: TGTGCCAGCAGTGCGGAATACGGACAGGTTGGAAACACCATATATTTT. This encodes CASSAEYGQVGNTIYF.

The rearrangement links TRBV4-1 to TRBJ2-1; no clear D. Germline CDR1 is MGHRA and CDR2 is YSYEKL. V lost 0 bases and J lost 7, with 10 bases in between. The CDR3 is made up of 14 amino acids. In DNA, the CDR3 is TGCGCCAGCAGCCAAGATACGAGGTGGAATGAGCAGTTCTTC. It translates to CASSQDTRWNEQFF.

This CDR3 is CAPWIPGLHTTMNTEAFF. The CDR3 region has the DNA TGTGCACCCTGGATCCCGGGACTACATACTACCATGAACACTGAAGCTTTCTTT. The rearrangement uses TRBV21-1 and TRBJ1-1. TRBV21-1 is recorded as a pseudogene. The CDR3 extends over 18 amino acids.

The DNA of the CDR3 is TGTGCCAGCAGTGATTGGTTGGGACAGGGGGGCAATCAGCCCCAGCATTTT. It encodes CASSDWLGQGGNQPQHF. The chain joins TRBV6-1 to TRBJ1-5; 11 bases agree with TRBD1. J was trimmed by 2 bases and V by 3 bases; bases with no gene match: 6. The CDR3 runs 17 residues. Germline CDR1 MNHNS, CDR2 SASEGT.

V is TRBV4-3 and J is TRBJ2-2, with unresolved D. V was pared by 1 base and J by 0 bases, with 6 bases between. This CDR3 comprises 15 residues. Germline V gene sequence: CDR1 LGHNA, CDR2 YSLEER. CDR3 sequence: CASSQARANTGELFF. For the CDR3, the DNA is TGCGCCAGCAGCCAAGCAAGAGCGAACACCGGGGAGCTGTTTTTT.

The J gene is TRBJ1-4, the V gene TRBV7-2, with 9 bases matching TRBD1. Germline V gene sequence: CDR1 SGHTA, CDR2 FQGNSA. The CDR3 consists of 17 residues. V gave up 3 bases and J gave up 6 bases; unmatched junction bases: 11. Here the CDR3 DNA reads TGTGCCAGCAGCTTCTCCGGGACAGGGTTAATATATGAAAAACTGTTTTTT. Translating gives CASSFSGTGLIYEKLFF.